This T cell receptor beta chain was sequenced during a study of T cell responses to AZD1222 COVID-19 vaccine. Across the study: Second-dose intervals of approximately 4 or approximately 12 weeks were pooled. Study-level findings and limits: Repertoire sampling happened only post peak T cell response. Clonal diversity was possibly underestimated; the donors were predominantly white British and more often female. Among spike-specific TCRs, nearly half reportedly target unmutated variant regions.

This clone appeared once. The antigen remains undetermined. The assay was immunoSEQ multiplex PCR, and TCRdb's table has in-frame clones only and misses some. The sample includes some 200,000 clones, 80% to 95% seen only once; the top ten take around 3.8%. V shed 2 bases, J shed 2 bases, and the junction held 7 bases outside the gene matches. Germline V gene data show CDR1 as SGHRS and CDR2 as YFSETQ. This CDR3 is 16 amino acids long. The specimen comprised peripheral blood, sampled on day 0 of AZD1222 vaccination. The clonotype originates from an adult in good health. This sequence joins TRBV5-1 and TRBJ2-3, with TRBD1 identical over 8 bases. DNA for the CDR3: TGCGCCAGCAGCTTAGGACTACAGGGGGTCACAGATACGCAGTATTTT. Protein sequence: CASSLGLQGVTDTQYF.